Sequencing of this T cell receptor (beta chain) was carried out in a study of OX40 agonist ivuxolimab in advanced cancers. Study-level information: Of the patients, three showed partial responses, one with hepatocellular carcinoma and two with cutaneous melanoma.

Libraries were prepared by immunoSEQ multiplex PCR; TCRdb keeps only in-frame clonotypes and omits some of them. The sample carries about 26,000 clones, 85% to 90% recorded once. This clone is medium-sized in the sample. The sequences come from CD4+ or CD8+ T cells sorted from blood, collected in a trial of the OX40 agonist ivuxolimab. This TCR came from an adult with an advanced solid tumor such as melanoma, head and neck, liver or kidney cancer.

The CDR3 coding sequence is TGTGCCAGCAGCAGCCAGGGGGGTGTCTACGAGCAGTACTTC. Its translation: CASSSQGGVYEQYF. This rearrangement joins TRBV7-9 to TRBJ2-7; a possible D gene is TRBD1 (7 bases). Deletions cut 5 bases from V and 3 bases from J, with 14 bases between. The CDR3 length is 14 residues. Germline V lookup: CDR1 SEHNR, CDR2 FQNEAQ (reference sequence).